This T cell receptor (beta chain) was identified in a study of cytomegalovirus exposure and HLA in healthy donors. With 60 Vbeta and 13 Jbeta primers, the PCR was carried out. The method was immunoSEQ multiplex PCR; TCRdb's version includes in-frame clones alone and lacks a portion of them. The table has 110,000 or so clones, 80% to 90% seen once. General study findings and limits: Associated with HLA alleles at 0.05 false discovery rate in a later analysis were 16,951 TCR beta sequences.

The table lists this clone with a count of one. As yet, its antigen is unknown. Other DNA variants within this sample encode the same CDR3. The CDR3 contains 12 residues. V was cut by 1 base and J by 6 bases, with 4 bases left in between. Germline CDR1 reads LNHDA; CDR2 reads SQIVND (reference sequence). The sample was PBMCs. This clonotype originated in a man aged 35-49 years in good health and CMV-seronegative. The rearrangement links TRBV19 to TRBJ1-5; no firm D call. DNA of the CDR3: TGTGCCAGTAGTATAGTGCGTCAGCCCCAGCATTTT. The encoded protein is CASSIVRQPQHF.